This passage covers 22 T cell receptor beta chains from one sample sequenced in a study of blood T cell repertoires in COVID-19 (dated by TCRdb to about 2020). The library came from the immunoSEQ multiplex PCR assay. In TCRdb, the immuneACCESS table is reduced to in-frame sequences with V and J assigned. These tables do not hold every clone; where another copy was compared, an unresolved V gene accounts for under half, and the others remain unexplained. The sample table holds around 470,000 clones, of which roughly 87% were seen once. The ten top clones hold around 0.95% of the sample. Specimen: peripheral blood. The receptors shown here come from a man aged 18 to 30 with COVID-19, enrolled during active disease.

The chain has TRBV5-1 and TRBJ2-4, with 7 bases matching TRBD1. CDR1 and CDR2 (germline): SGHRS, YFSETQ. J gave up 8 bases and V 0 bases, and 8 bases lay outside the gene matches. The CDR3 totals 15 residues. CDR3 DNA: TGCGCCAGCAGCTTGGGTGGGACAGCGAGGGACATTCAGTACTTC. Its protein is CASSLGGTARDIQYF. Using reference TRBV5-1 and TRBJ2-4 for the parts outside the CDR3, the full variable domain is KAGVTQTPRYLIKTRGQQVTLSCSPISGHRSVSWYQQTPGQGLQFLFEYFSETQRNKGNFPGRFSGRQFSNSRSEMNVSTLELGDSALYLCASSLGGTARDIQYFGAGTRLSVL.

This clone has at least ten counts. The V and J genes are TRBV2 and TRBJ2-7; TRBD2 agrees at 11 bases. The V gene's germline CDR1 is SNHLY and CDR2 FYNNEI. V shed 5 bases, J shed 5 bases, and the junction held 11 bases outside the gene matches. The CDR3 loop spans 16 amino acids. In DNA form, the CDR3 reads TGTGCCAGCAGTAAGGGTTTGACTAGCGGGAACGACGAGCAGTACTTC. Amino acids: CASSKGLTSGNDEQYF.

Concerning this clone: Other DNA sequences within the sample encode an identical CDR3. This chain links TRBV3-1 (or the pseudogene TRBV3-2) with TRBJ1-1; D is possibly TRBD1 (6 bases). The CDR3 has 13 amino acids. The V gene's germline CDR1 is LGHDT and CDR2 YNNKEL (reference sequence). V was cut by 3 bases and J by 4 bases, with 9 bases left in between. This chain's CDR3 is CASSQVRGTEAFF. The CDR3 nucleotides read TGTGCCAGCAGCCAGGTCAGGGGCACTGAAGCTTTCTTT.

The V call is TRBV11-3, the J call TRBJ2-7, with D uncertain. Per the germline V gene, CDR1 is SGHNT and CDR2 is YENEEA. Trimming removed 2 bases at V and 5 bases at J, with 7 bases between. The CDR3 is made up of 12 amino acids. CDR3 loop: CASSLHNNEQYF. The CDR3 nucleotides read TGTGCCAGCAGCTTACACAACAACGAGCAGTACTTC. The full variable domain, rest sourced from reference TRBV11-3 and TRBJ2-7, is EAGVVQSPRYKIIEKKQPVAFWCNPISGHNTLYWYLQNLGQGPELLIRYENEEAVDDSQLPKDRFSAERLKGVDSTLKIQPAELGDSAVYLCASSLHNNEQYFGPGTRLTVT.

This chain joins TRBV27 and TRBJ1-4; TRBD1 is a possible D gene (5 bases). Trimming removed 5 bases at V and 4 bases at J, with 14 bases between. Per the germline V gene, CDR1 is MNHEY and CDR2 is SMNVEV (reference sequence). This CDR3 is 15 amino acids long. The CDR3 DNA reads as TGTGCCAGCAGTCCTCAATGGGGACTTAATGAAAAACTGTTTTTT. As protein: CASSPQWGLNEKLFF.

This chain links TRBV6-4 with TRBJ2-3; possible D gene TRBD2, 6 bases. The CDR3 runs to 14 residues. Trimming removed 0 bases at V and 6 bases at J, with 10 bases between. CDR1 and CDR2 (germline): MRHNA, SNTAGT. The CDR3 sequence: CASSDSGGGDTQYF. The CDR3, as DNA: TGTGCCAGCAGTGACTCGGGGGGTGGGGATACGCAGTATTTT.

V is TRBV6-5 and J is TRBJ2-1, with 7 bases lining up with TRBD1. The CDR3 length is 16 residues. Germline V lookup: CDR1 MNHEY, CDR2 SVGAGI. V trimming: 4 bases; J trimming: 6 bases; junction bases outside the gene matches: 12. The CDR3: CASSSPGTELLNEQFF. The CDR3 DNA reads TGTGCCAGCAGTTCGCCCGGGACAGAACTTCTCAATGAGCAGTTCTTC.

The genes are TRBV19 and TRBJ1-6; D is possibly TRBD1 (6 bases). The V and J ends lost 6 bases and 7 bases respectively, with 7 bases between them. The germline gives CDR1 LNHDA, CDR2 SQIVND (reference sequence). This CDR3 spans 12 amino acids. The chain's CDR3 is CASRDRNSPLHF. The DNA of the CDR3 is TGTGCCAGTAGGGACAGAAATTCACCCCTCCACTTT.

This chain connects TRBV20-1 to TRBJ1-6; 8 positions match TRBD1. The CDR3 is 12 amino acids. CDR1 is DFQATT, CDR2 SNEGSKA, per germline (reference sequence). Trimming cost V 3 bases and J 10 bases; bases outside gene matches: 2. DNA of the CDR3: TGCAGTGCTAGTACAGGGGGATCACCCCTCCACTTT. Protein sequence: CSASTGGSPLHF.

Only one count was recorded for this clone. The chain combines TRBV6-1 with TRBJ2-7; TRBD1 is a possible D gene (5 bases). V was shortened by 4 bases and J by 0 bases, with 19 bases between the two germline ends. Looked up from germline, CDR1 is MNHNS and CDR2 is SASEGT. The CDR3 is 17 residues long. In nucleotides, the CDR3 is TGTGCCAGCAGTGCCTTAGGGGTGTCGCAGGGCTCCTACGAGCAGTACTTC. It codes for CASSALGVSQGSYEQYF.

The chain carries TRBV2 and TRBJ2-7; weak D call: TRBD2 (6 bases). Looked up from germline, CDR1 is SNHLY and CDR2 is FYNNEI. The CDR3 contains 14 residues. The germline V and J ends were trimmed by 7 bases and 2 bases, with 15 bases remaining between them. The CDR3 DNA follows: TGTGCCAGCAACGTCGGAGGGCCGGCCTACGAGCAGTACTTC. It specifies CASNVGGPAYEQYF.

V gene TRBV12-3 or TRBV12-4 combines with J gene TRBJ1-6; D remains ambiguous. The CDR3 has 13 amino acids. Trimming cost V 2 bases and J 10 bases, with 9 bases left between them. The CDR3 spells CASSLPGSSPLHF. The CDR3 region has the DNA TGTGCCAGCAGTTTACCGGGAAGCTCACCCCTCCACTTT.

J is TRBJ2-5 and V is TRBV3-1 (or the pseudogene TRBV3-2); D is perhaps TRBD2 (6 bases). V lost 4 bases and J 4 bases, leaving 13 bases between the germline ends. The length of the CDR3 is 14 residues. Germline CDR1 and CDR2: LGHDT and YNNKEL (reference sequence). This CDR3 is CASSLRDSRETQYF. The CDR3 nucleotides read TGTGCCAGCAGCCTCCGGGACTCACGAGAGACCCAGTACTTC.

J is TRBJ2-7 and V is TRBV11-3; 7 nucleotides agree with TRBD2. The germline CDR1 and CDR2 sequences are SGHNT and YENEEA. V dropped 5 bases and J dropped 2; count of bases not matched to a gene: 15. This CDR3 has 17 residues. Here the CDR3 DNA reads TGTGCCAGCAGCCCCTTTTTCCTCGGGGGGTTGGCCTACGAGCAGTACTTC. Its protein product is CASSPFFLGGLAYEQYF.

The chain is built from TRBV11-3 and TRBJ2-7; 11 nucleotides match TRBD2. The CDR3 has 17 amino acids. The V segment lost 2 bases and the J segment 5 bases; nucleotides outside the gene matches: 11. Germline V gene data show CDR1 as SGHNT and CDR2 as YENEEA. The CDR3: CASSLSLLAGGKDEQYF. CDR3 DNA sequence: TGTGCCAGCAGCTTATCTCTCCTAGCGGGAGGTAAAGACGAGCAGTACTTC.

The rearrangement links TRBV6-5 to TRBJ1-5; 8 bases match TRBD1. CDR3 size: 15 residues. After removal of 8 bases from V and 6 bases from J, the junction contained 12 bases not matched to a gene. CDR1 MNHEY and CDR2 SVGAGI come from the germline V gene. The DNA for the CDR3 is TGTGCCAGCCAAAAGGGTGGACAGGGCTCTCAGCCCCAGCATTTT. It encodes CASQKGGQGSQPQHF.

The chain employs TRBV6-5 and TRBJ1-2; 12 positions agree with TRBD1. Germline V gene data show CDR1 as MNHEY and CDR2 as SVGAGI. V lost 6 bases to trimming and J lost 7 bases; unmatched junction nucleotides: 6. The CDR3 has 14 residues. The CDR3 here is CASRTGTGGFGYTF. CDR3 nucleotide sequence: TGTGCCAGCAGGACCGGGACAGGGGGCTTTGGCTACACCTTC.

A single count supports this clone. The chain joins TRBV3-1 (or the pseudogene TRBV3-2) to TRBJ2-7, with TRBD1 matching over 8 bases. From germline, CDR1 is LGHDT and CDR2 YNNKEL (reference sequence). V lost 2 bases and J lost 5; bases outside the gene matches: 2. The CDR3 is 13 residues long. This CDR3 is CASSQRTGNEQYF. DNA for the CDR3: TGTGCCAGCAGCCAAAGGACAGGGAACGAGCAGTACTTC.

This clone was observed a single time. V gene TRBV4-1 combines with J gene TRBJ1-2, with D hard to call. Germline values: CDR1 MGHRA, CDR2 YSYEKL. This CDR3 has 14 residues. V lost 4 bases and J 2 bases, leaving 11 bases between the germline ends. The CDR3 here is CASSPQVMNYGYTF. In DNA form, the CDR3 reads TGCGCCAGCAGCCCCCAGGTAATGAACTATGGCTACACCTTC.

This clone appeared a few times. The chain employs TRBV27 and TRBJ1-1, with a tentative D call TRBD1 (6 bases). The CDR3 has 15 amino acids. The germline V and J ends were trimmed by 2 bases and 5 bases, with 15 bases remaining between them. In germline, CDR1 is MNHEY, CDR2 SMNVEV (reference sequence). The CDR3 loop reads CASSLPNAGVTEAFF. CDR3 sequence (DNA): TGTGCCAGCAGTTTACCCAATGCAGGGGTGACTGAAGCTTTCTTT.

The chain couples TRBV29-1 to TRBJ1-1, with 8 positions matching TRBD1. The trim removed 3 bases at V and 4 bases at J, leaving 4 bases unmatched. Germline V gene lookup returns CDR1 SQVTM and CDR2 ANQGSEA. This CDR3 is built from 13 residues. CDR3 coding DNA: TGCAGCGTTGATCAGGGGGCCGGCACTGAAGCTTTCTTT. Its translation is CSVDQGAGTEAFF. The complete variable domain, with remaining parts taken from reference TRBV29-1 and TRBJ1-1, reads SAVISQKPSRDICQRGTSLTIQCQVDSQVTMMFWYRQQPGQSLTLIATANQGSEATYESGFVIDKFPISRPNLTFSTLTVSNMSPEDSSIYLCSVDQGAGTEAFFGQGTRLTVV.

The chain couples TRBV4-1 to TRBJ2-5; maybe TRBD2 (7 bases). CDR3 length: 16 residues. CDR1 and CDR2 (germline): MGHRA, YSYEKL. V dropped 4 bases and J dropped 2 bases, with 17 bases sitting between them. The CDR3 region has the DNA TGCGCCAGCAGCCTGGGGGGGCGTAACCCTCAAGAGACCCAGTACTTC. Translation: CASSLGGRNPQETQYF.